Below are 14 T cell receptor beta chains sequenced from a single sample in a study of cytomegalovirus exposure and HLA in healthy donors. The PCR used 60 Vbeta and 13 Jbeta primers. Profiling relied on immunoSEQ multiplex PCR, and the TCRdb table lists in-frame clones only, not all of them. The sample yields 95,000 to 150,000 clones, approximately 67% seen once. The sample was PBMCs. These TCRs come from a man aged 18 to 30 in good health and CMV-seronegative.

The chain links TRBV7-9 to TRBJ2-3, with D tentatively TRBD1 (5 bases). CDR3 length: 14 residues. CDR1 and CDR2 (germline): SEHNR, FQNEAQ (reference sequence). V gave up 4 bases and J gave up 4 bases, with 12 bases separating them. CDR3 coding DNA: TGTGCCAGCAGCTCAAGGCAGGGCTCAGATACGCAGTATTTT. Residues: CASSSRQGSDTQYF.

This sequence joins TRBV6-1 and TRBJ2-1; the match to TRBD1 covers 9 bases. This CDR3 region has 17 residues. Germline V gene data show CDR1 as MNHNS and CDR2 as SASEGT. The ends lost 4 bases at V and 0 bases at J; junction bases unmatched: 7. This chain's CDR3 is CASSGRGQGLSYNEQFF. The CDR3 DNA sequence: TGTGCCAGCAGTGGTCGTGGACAGGGGCTCTCCTACAATGAGCAGTTCTTC.

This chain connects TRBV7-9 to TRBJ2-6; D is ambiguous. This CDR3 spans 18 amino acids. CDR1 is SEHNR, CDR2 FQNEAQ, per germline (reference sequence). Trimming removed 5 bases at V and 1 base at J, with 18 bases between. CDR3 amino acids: CASSTTRERISGANVLTF. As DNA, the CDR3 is TGTGCCAGCAGCACCACCCGCGAGAGAATATCTGGGGCCAACGTCCTGACTTTC.

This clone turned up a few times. The CDR3 DNA reads as TGTGCCAGCAGTCGGGAGGCGGGCGAGACCCAGTACTTC. This encodes CASSREAGETQYF. The rearrangement joins TRBV6-1 to TRBJ2-5; TRBD2 matches at 7 bases. The CDR3 runs to 13 residues. V lost 5 bases to trimming and J lost 5 bases; unmatched junction nucleotides: 5. Germline V gene sequence: CDR1 MNHNS, CDR2 SASEGT.

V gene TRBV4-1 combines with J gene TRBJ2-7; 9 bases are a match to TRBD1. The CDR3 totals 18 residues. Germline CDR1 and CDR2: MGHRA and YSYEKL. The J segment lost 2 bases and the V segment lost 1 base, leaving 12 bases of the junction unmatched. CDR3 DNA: TGCGCCAGCAGCCAAGCGGTTGCGTGGGGGACAGGGACCTACGAGCAGTACTTC. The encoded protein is CASSQAVAWGTGTYEQYF.

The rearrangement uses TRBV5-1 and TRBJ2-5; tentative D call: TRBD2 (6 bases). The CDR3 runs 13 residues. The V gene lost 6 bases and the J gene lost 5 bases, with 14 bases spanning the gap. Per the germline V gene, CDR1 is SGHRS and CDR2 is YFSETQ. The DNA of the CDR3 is TGCGCCAGCACTAGCCGGGGGAGGGAGACCCAGTACTTC. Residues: CASTSRGRETQYF. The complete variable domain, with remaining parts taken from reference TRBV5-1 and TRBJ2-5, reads KAGVTQTPRYLIKTRGQQVTLSCSPISGHRSVSWYQQTPGQGLQFLFEYFSETQRNKGNFPGRFSGRQFSNSRSEMNVSTLELGDSALYLCASTSRGRETQYFGPGTRLLVL.

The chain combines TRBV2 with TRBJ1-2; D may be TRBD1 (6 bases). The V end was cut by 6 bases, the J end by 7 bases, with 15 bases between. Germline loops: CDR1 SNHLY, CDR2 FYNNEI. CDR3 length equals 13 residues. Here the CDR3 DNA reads TGTGCCAGCAGGAGGGGGGGGGAGGGTGGCTACACCTTC. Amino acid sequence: CASRRGGEGGYTF.

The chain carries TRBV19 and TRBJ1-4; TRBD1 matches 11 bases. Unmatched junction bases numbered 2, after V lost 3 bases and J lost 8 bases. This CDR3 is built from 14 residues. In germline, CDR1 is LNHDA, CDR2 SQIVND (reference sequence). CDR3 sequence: CASSIRDRGEKLFF. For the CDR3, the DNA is TGTGCCAGTAGTATCCGGGACAGGGGGGAAAAACTGTTTTTT.

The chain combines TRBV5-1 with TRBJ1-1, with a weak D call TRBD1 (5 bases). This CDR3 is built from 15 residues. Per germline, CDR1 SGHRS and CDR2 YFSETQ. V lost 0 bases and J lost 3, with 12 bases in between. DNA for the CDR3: TGCGCCAGCAGCTTGGACAGGCCCTTCGACACTGAAGCTTTCTTT. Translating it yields CASSLDRPFDTEAFF.

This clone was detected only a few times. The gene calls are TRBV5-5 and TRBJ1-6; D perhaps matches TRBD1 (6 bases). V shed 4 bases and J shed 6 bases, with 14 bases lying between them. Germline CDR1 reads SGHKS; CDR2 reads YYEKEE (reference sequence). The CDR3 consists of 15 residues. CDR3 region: CASSPQGLGNSPLHF. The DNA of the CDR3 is TGTGCCAGCAGCCCGCAGGGGCTGGGTAATTCACCCCTCCACTTT.

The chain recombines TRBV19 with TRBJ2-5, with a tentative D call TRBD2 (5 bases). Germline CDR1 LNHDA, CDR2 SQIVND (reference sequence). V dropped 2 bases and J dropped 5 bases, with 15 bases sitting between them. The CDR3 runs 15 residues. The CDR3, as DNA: TGTGCCAGTAGTATATTTCGGGGTCCTGCGGAGACCCAGTACTTC. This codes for CASSIFRGPAETQYF.

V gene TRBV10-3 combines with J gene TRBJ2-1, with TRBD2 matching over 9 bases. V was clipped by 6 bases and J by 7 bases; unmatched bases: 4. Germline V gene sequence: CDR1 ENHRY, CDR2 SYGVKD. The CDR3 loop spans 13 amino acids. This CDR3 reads CAIRYSGRNEQFF. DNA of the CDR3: TGTGCCATCAGATACAGCGGGAGGAATGAGCAGTTCTTC.

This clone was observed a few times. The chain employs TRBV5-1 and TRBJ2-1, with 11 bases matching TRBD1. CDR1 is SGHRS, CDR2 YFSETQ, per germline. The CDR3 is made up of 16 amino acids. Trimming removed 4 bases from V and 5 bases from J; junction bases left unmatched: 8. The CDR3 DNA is TGCGCCAGCAGCAAGGACAGGGGGCGTTTTAACAATGAGCAGTTCTTC. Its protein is CASSKDRGRFNNEQFF.

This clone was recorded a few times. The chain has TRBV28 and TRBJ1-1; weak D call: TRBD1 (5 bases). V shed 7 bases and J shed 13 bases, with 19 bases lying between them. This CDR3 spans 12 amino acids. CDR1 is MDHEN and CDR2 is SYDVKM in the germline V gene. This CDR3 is CASTTSGGGDFF. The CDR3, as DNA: TGTGCCAGCACTACTAGTGGGGGGGGTGATTTCTTT.